A single sample gave rise to the 31 T cell receptor beta chains below, sequenced in a study of blood T cell repertoires in COVID-19. The protocol was immunoSEQ multiplex PCR, while the TCRdb copy is restricted to in-frame clones and leaves out a portion. This sample has 150,000 to 200,000 clones, with 80% to 90% found just once. Input material: peripheral blood. These receptors all stem from a man in his fifties or sixties with active or convalescent COVID-19.

This rearrangement joins TRBV19 to TRBJ1-1; D is perhaps TRBD1 (5 bases). This CDR3 has 15 amino acids. V lost 4 bases, J lost 0 bases, and 12 bases lay in between. Germline CDR1 LNHDA, CDR2 SQIVND (reference sequence). Written as DNA, the CDR3 is TGTGCCAGTAGTAGAAAGGGACTGGTGAACACTGAAGCTTTCTTT. It codes for CASSRKGLVNTEAFF.

The rearrangement uses TRBV2 and TRBJ2-3; 7 nucleotides match TRBD2. Germline CDR1 and CDR2: SNHLY and FYNNEI. Trimming removed 2 bases from V and 0 bases from J; junction bases left unmatched: 8. This CDR3 has 17 residues. The CDR3 region is CASSESRLAVSTDTQYF. The CDR3, as DNA: TGTGCCAGCAGTGAAAGTCGGCTAGCGGTCAGCACAGATACGCAGTATTTT.

In regard to this clone: The identical CDR3 is also encoded by other nucleotide sequences in the sample. The rearrangement links TRBV12-3 or TRBV12-4 to TRBJ1-1, with a possible D match to TRBD1 (5 bases). Trimming left V 5 bases short and J 0 bases short, with 7 bases between. This CDR3 is built from 13 residues. The CDR3 DNA reads TGTGCCAGCAGTCTGACAGTGAACACTGAAGCTTTCTTT. This gives the protein CASSLTVNTEAFF.

This clone was recorded at least ten times. The J gene is TRBJ1-2, the V gene TRBV9; TRBD1 is a possible D gene (6 bases). Deletions cut 3 bases from V and 4 bases from J, with 13 bases between. Germline V gene data show CDR1 as SGDLS and CDR2 as YYNGEE. This CDR3 has 14 amino acids. In nucleotides, the CDR3 is TGTGCCAGCAGCGCCCAGGGGCTGGGCTATGGCTACACCTTC. Protein sequence: CASSAQGLGYGYTF.

The genes are TRBV6-5 and TRBJ1-5; maybe TRBD1 (6 bases). V gave up 8 bases and J gave up 5 bases, with 7 bases separating them. The germline V gene encodes CDR1 MNHEY and CDR2 SVGAGI. This CDR3 spans 11 amino acids. Here the CDR3 reads CASGTYQPQHF. The CDR3 DNA reads as TGTGCCAGCGGGACATATCAGCCCCAGCATTTT.

The gene calls are TRBV19 and TRBJ2-4; D remains ambiguous. Trimming took off 3 bases at V and 0 bases at J, with 12 bases between the two ends. Looked up from germline, CDR1 is LNHDA and CDR2 is SQIVND (reference sequence). The CDR3 is 16 residues long. The chain's CDR3 is CASSIVQVAAKNIQYF. The CDR3 DNA sequence: TGTGCCAGTAGTATTGTGCAGGTCGCAGCCAAAAACATTCAGTACTTC. The whole variable domain, remainder taken from reference TRBV19 and TRBJ2-4, is DGGITQSPKYLFRKEGQNVTLSCEQNLNHDAMYWYRQDPGQGLRLIYYSQIVNDFQKGDIAEGYSVSREKKESFPLTVTSAQKNPTAFYLCASSIVQVAAKNIQYFGAGTRLSVL.

This chain joins TRBV29-1 and TRBJ2-1; 7 bases line up with TRBD1. V lost 4 bases, J lost 10 bases, and 10 bases stayed unmatched. There are 13 residues in the CDR3. The germline CDR1 and CDR2 sequences are SQVTM and ANQGSEA. CDR3 amino acids: CSVARTGLGEQFF. Written as DNA, the CDR3 is TGCAGCGTTGCCCGGACAGGCCTCGGGGAGCAGTTCTTC.

V usage is TRBV24-1 and J usage is TRBJ1-1; weak D call: TRBD1 (5 bases). This CDR3 has 11 residues. Trimming took off 10 bases at V and 7 bases at J, with 12 bases between the two ends. CDR1 is KGHDR, CDR2 SFDVKD, per germline. The DNA for the CDR3 is TGTGCCACTCAGGACGGGGGTGAAGCTTTCTTT. This encodes CATQDGGEAFF.

The rearrangement joins TRBV7-2 to TRBJ1-1, with 7 positions matching TRBD1. CDR1 SGHTA and CDR2 FQGNSA come from the germline V gene. The ends lost 4 bases at V and 4 bases at J; junction bases unmatched: 3. This CDR3 has 13 residues. The CDR3 DNA reads as TGTGCCAGCAGCTCGACAGGGTTCACTGAAGCTTTCTTT. Translated: CASSSTGFTEAFF.

This chain joins TRBV6-6 and TRBJ2-7; D may be TRBD1 (6 bases). CDR3 length equals 13 residues. V gave up 8 bases and J gave up 0 bases, with 11 bases separating them. CDR1 and CDR2 (germline): MNHNY, SVGAGI (reference sequence). The CDR3, as DNA: TGTGCCAGCGTTGCGACAGGCTCCTACGAGCAGTACTTC. This gives the protein CASVATGSYEQYF.

In the case of this clone: Because it lacks the conserved phenylalanine or tryptophan at the end, this CDR3 is likely a read error. The DNA is omitted, as the CDR3 cannot be located on it reliably, and the CDR3 follows TCRdb's listing. The rearrangement joins TRBV13 to TRBJ1-1. Counting both end residues, the CDR3 totals 8 amino acids. Germline-derived CDR1 and CDR2 are PRHDT and FYEKMQ (reference sequence). CDR3 sequence: CASSLGLC.

The chain carries TRBV5-4 and TRBJ1-1; the D is unclear. The length of the CDR3 is 13 residues. Looked up from germline, CDR1 is SGHNT and CDR2 is YYREEE (reference sequence). Trimming removed 5 bases at V and 1 base at J, with 9 bases between. CDR3: CASRFGANTEAFF. The CDR3, as DNA: TGTGCCAGCAGATTCGGTGCGAACACTGAAGCTTTCTTT. Together with reference TRBV5-4 and TRBJ1-1, the CDR3 gives the full variable domain: ETGVTQSPTHLIKTRGQQVTLRCSSQSGHNTVSWYQQALGQGPQFIFQYYREEENGRGNFPPRFSGLQFPNYSSELNVNALELDDSALYLCASRFGANTEAFFGQGTRLTVV.

The chain combines TRBV19 with TRBJ2-1; D ambiguous. CDR1 and CDR2 (germline): LNHDA, SQIVND (reference sequence). This CDR3 has 15 residues. Trimming removed 1 base at V and 8 bases at J, with 15 bases between. CDR3 in amino acids: CASSIGLKLVDEQFF. The CDR3 DNA sequence: TGTGCCAGTAGTATAGGCCTTAAGCTGGTCGATGAGCAGTTCTTC.

This clone was found once. The V call is TRBV15, the J call TRBJ1-5; D is perhaps TRBD1 (6 bases). From germline, CDR1 is LNHNV and CDR2 YYDKDF (reference sequence). The CDR3 loop spans 15 amino acids. V gave up 2 bases and J gave up 4 bases, with 12 bases separating them. The CDR3 DNA reads TGTGCCACCAGCAGACTGACAGGAGCTAATCAGCCCCAGCATTTT. Translated: CATSRLTGANQPQHF.

This clone has only a few counts. The rearrangement uses TRBV12-3 or TRBV12-4 and TRBJ2-2; no firm D call. V was clipped by 6 bases and J by 4 bases, with 9 bases between them. The length of the CDR3 is 13 residues. This chain's CDR3 is CASSPLLTGELFF. DNA for the CDR3: TGTGCCAGCAGCCCCCTTCTCACCGGGGAGCTGTTTTTT.

The sample holds one count of this clone. The V and J genes are TRBV28 and TRBJ1-2; D gene uncertain. In germline, CDR1 is MDHEN, CDR2 SYDVKM. CDR3 size: 13 residues. With 8 bases removed from V and 8 bases from J, the gap between germline ends came to 18 bases. CDR3 sequence reads: CASERAGVRGYTF. The CDR3 region has the DNA TGTGCCAGCGAACGGGCCGGGGTTCGGGGCTACACCTTC.

This clone was counted only a few times. CDR3 DNA: TGTGCCAGCAGTGGACTAGCGACAGGCACAGATACGCAGTATTTT. This codes for CASSGLATGTDTQYF. The chain joins TRBV2 to TRBJ2-3, with 8 bases identical to TRBD2. The CDR3 consists of 15 residues. With V trimmed by 4 bases and J by 1 base, 4 bases remained unmatched. Germline-derived CDR1 and CDR2 are SNHLY and FYNNEI.

The chain is built from TRBV6-5 and TRBJ2-7; 7 bases agree with TRBD1. This CDR3 comprises 14 residues. Per the germline V gene, CDR1 is MNHEY and CDR2 is SVGAGI. Trimming removed 5 bases from V and 1 base from J; junction bases left unmatched: 5. The CDR3 DNA reads TGTGCCAGCAGTCTACAGGGGACATCCTACGAGCAGTACTTC. Encoded protein: CASSLQGTSYEQYF.

This chain uses TRBV12-3 or TRBV12-4 with TRBJ1-2, with D possibly matching TRBD1 (6 bases). This CDR3 comprises 13 residues. The V gene lost 2 bases and the J gene lost 3 bases, with 7 bases spanning the gap. The CDR3 sequence: CASSLTGYYGYTF. As DNA, the CDR3 is TGTGCCAGCAGTTTAACAGGGTACTATGGCTACACCTTC.

The rearrangement links TRBV19 to TRBJ1-2, with 8 bases fitting TRBD1. J was trimmed by 2 bases and V by 4 bases; bases with no gene match: 6. In germline, CDR1 is LNHDA, CDR2 SQIVND (reference sequence). The CDR3 runs 15 residues. CDR3 nucleotide sequence: TGTGCCAGTAGTACGCGGACAGGGAAAAACTATGGCTACACCTTC. Protein product: CASSTRTGKNYGYTF.

The gene calls are TRBV5-4 and TRBJ1-3; D gene uncertain. This CDR3 has 14 amino acids. Trimming removed 5 bases at V and 1 base at J, with 10 bases between. CDR1 is SGHNT and CDR2 is YYREEE in the germline V gene (reference sequence). CDR3 residues: CASSRPGSGNTIYF. For the CDR3, the DNA is TGTGCCAGCAGTCGTCCGGGGTCTGGAAACACCATATATTTT.

Regarding this clone: One end of the junction varies from germline; a read error may be responsible. The J gene is TRBJ1-2, the V gene TRBV30; TRBD1 agrees at 10 bases. CDR3 size: 13 residues. Germline V gene sequence: CDR1 GTSNPN, CDR2 SVGIG (reference sequence). In DNA, the CDR3 is TGTGCCTCCCGAGGCGGGGACAGGGGCCCTATGTCCTTC. Encoded protein: CASRGGDRGPMSF.

The chain combines TRBV4-1 with TRBJ2-1, with 9 nucleotides matching TRBD1. The CDR3 runs to 16 residues. The V gene's germline CDR1 is MGHRA and CDR2 YSYEKL. The ends lost 1 base at V and 6 bases at J; junction bases unmatched: 7. For the CDR3, the DNA is TGCGCCAGCAGCCAAGCTAAACGGGACAGGGCCAATGAGCAGTTCTTC. Its protein is CASSQAKRDRANEQFF.

The chain combines TRBV18 with TRBJ2-3; 12 nucleotides line up with TRBD1. This CDR3 has 15 residues. Germline CDR1 KGHSH, CDR2 LQKENI. Losses at the gene ends were 6 bases for V and 5 bases for J; bases not matched to a gene: 6. This CDR3 reads CASSRGTGGRDTQYF. The DNA for the CDR3 is TGTGCCAGCTCGCGAGGGACAGGGGGCCGAGATACGCAGTATTTT.

V usage is TRBV19 and J usage is TRBJ1-5; 7 bases line up with TRBD1. Trimming cost V 7 bases and J 4 bases; bases outside gene matches: 10. Germline CDR1 and CDR2: LNHDA and SQIVND (reference sequence). The CDR3 totals 15 residues. The CDR3 sequence is CASNEQGKRNQPQHF. The CDR3 DNA follows: TGTGCCAGTAATGAACAGGGGAAGAGGAATCAGCCCCAGCATTTT.

The chain couples TRBV27 to TRBJ1-2; tentative D call: TRBD1 (6 bases). This CDR3 has 17 residues. Germline V gene lookup returns CDR1 MNHEY and CDR2 SMNVEV (reference sequence). The V gene lost 4 bases and the J gene lost 1 base, with 19 bases spanning the gap. The DNA of the CDR3 is TGTGCCAGCAGTTCTGTGGGGGGCGCGGGAGTTAACTATGGCTACACCTTC. Amino acid sequence: CASSSVGGAGVNYGYTF.

The gene calls are TRBV28 and TRBJ2-7; tentative D call: TRBD2 (6 bases). The germline V and J ends were trimmed by 3 bases and 9 bases, with 12 bases remaining between them. This CDR3 is 12 amino acids long. The germline gives CDR1 MDHEN, CDR2 SYDVKM. CDR3 sequence (DNA): TGTGCCAGCAGTTTGACGGGAGCCACGCAGTACTTC. Residues: CASSLTGATQYF.

This chain joins TRBV28 and TRBJ2-7; D is uncertain. V lost 4 bases to trimming and J lost 2 bases, with 6 bases between them. The CDR3 length is 12 residues. Germline V gene data show CDR1 as MDHEN and CDR2 as SYDVKM. CDR3 nucleotide sequence: TGTGCCAGCAGTTCCTCCGCCTACGAGCAGTACTTC. Its protein product is CASSSSAYEQYF.

The chain uses TRBV3-1 (or the pseudogene TRBV3-2) and TRBJ1-3; perhaps TRBD1 as D (5 bases). Germline CDR1 and CDR2: LGHDT and YNNKEL (reference sequence). The V end lost 1 base, the J end lost 0 bases, and 10 bases lay between the germline ends. The CDR3 totals 16 residues. The chain's CDR3 is CASSQARASSGNTIYF. As DNA, the CDR3 is TGTGCCAGCAGCCAAGCCAGGGCCAGCTCTGGAAACACCATATATTTT.

This chain connects TRBV6-1 to TRBJ1-1, with D possibly being TRBD1 (5 bases). V lost 2 bases, J lost 8 bases, and 15 bases lay in between. The CDR3 loop spans 14 amino acids. Germline CDR1 MNHNS, CDR2 SASEGT. CDR3 region: CASSEPSGLTEAFF. CDR3 nucleotides: TGTGCCAGCAGTGAACCCTCGGGACTCACGGAAGCTTTCTTT.

This clone was found once. The chain is built from TRBV19 and TRBJ1-2; 8 positions agree with TRBD1. With 6 bases clipped from V and 4 bases from J, the junction kept 7 bases outside the gene matches. CDR3 size: 14 residues. The germline gives CDR1 LNHDA, CDR2 SQIVND (reference sequence). The CDR3 loop reads CASSRDRSSYGYTF. The CDR3 nucleotides read TGTGCCAGTAGCCGGGACAGGAGTTCCTATGGCTACACCTTC.